This T cell receptor beta chain was identified in a study of human T cells and chemical hapten exposure. Background on the study: An area of 2 cm by approximately 2 cm on upper inner arm skin received 2% DPC for sensitization.

Time point in this sample: pre-sensitization, week 0. Treatment here: therapeutic diphenylcyclopropenone sensitization with weekly scalp DPC. This clonotype showed up just a few times. For the library, individual cDNA molecules each received unique molecular identifiers. TCRdb called the RACE reads again in MiXCR, with one record for every CDR3 protein. The sample contains around 42,000 distinct CDR3 sequences, roughly 12% of which appear only once. The sequence came from a woman in her twenties or thirties with alopecia areata. Some clones in this sample may be carry-over from other donors' samples. The starting material was whole blood, obtained in connection with sensitization to the hapten diphenylcyclopropenone (DPC).

The CDR3 reads CASSLEPGNTIYF. The CDR3 DNA reads TGTGCCAGCAGCTTAGAACCTGGAAACACCATATATTTT. The chain links TRBV11-2 to TRBJ1-3; D gene ambiguous. Trimming removed 0 bases at V and 2 bases at J, with 2 bases between. Germline-derived CDR1 and CDR2 are SGHAT and FQNNGV. The CDR3 sequence is 13 residues long.